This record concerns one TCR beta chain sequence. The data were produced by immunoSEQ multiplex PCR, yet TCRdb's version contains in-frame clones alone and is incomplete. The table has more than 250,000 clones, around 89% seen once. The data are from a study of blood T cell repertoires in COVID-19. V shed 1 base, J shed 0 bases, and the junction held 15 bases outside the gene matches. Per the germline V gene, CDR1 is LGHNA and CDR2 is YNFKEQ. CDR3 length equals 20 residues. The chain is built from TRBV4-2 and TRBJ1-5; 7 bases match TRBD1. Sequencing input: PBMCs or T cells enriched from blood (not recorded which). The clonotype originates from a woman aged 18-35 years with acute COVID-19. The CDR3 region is CASSQVSWVGTAYSNQPQHF. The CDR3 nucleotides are TGTGCCAGCAGCCAAGTAAGCTGGGTGGGGACAGCCTATAGCAATCAGCCCCAGCATTTT.